These 15 T cell receptor beta chains were all obtained from the same sample, sequenced in a study of T cell responses to AZD1222 COVID-19 vaccine. TCRdb's copy holds only in-frame clones and misses some; the assay was immunoSEQ multiplex PCR. The sample records about 140,000 clones, roughly 89% being singletons. Source: peripheral blood, taken on day 0 of AZD1222 vaccination. These receptors originate from an adult in good health.

The count of this clone is one. The chain links TRBV6-5 to TRBJ2-7; D perhaps matches TRBD1 (6 bases). V was cut by 6 bases and J by 0 bases, with 15 bases left in between. The germline gives CDR1 MNHEY, CDR2 SVGAGI. The CDR3 spans 15 residues. The CDR3 region is CASSNGRGISYEQYF. In nucleotides, the CDR3 is TGTGCCAGCAGCAACGGTAGGGGGATCTCCTACGAGCAGTACTTC.

The CDR3 reads CASSVGQLDEQFF. In DNA form, the CDR3 reads TGTGCCAGTAGTGTGGGACAGCTCGATGAGCAGTTCTTC. The rearrangement uses TRBV19 and TRBJ2-1; TRBD1 matches at 7 bases. J lost 8 bases, V lost 5 bases, and 6 bases had no gene match. CDR1 is LNHDA, CDR2 SQIVND, per germline (reference sequence). The CDR3 length is 13 residues. Together with reference TRBV19 and TRBJ2-1, the CDR3 gives the full variable domain: DGGITQSPKYLFRKEGQNVTLSCEQNLNHDAMYWYRQDPGQGLRLIYYSQIVNDFQKGDIAEGYSVSREKKESFPLTVTSAQKNPTAFYLCASSVGQLDEQFFGPGTRLTVL.

The chain employs TRBV14 and TRBJ2-7; D not resolved. The V end was cut by 1 base, the J end by 5 bases, with 9 bases between. CDR3 length equals 13 residues. Germline-derived CDR1 and CDR2 are SGHDN and FVKESK. The chain's CDR3 is CASSQGTSHEQYF. Written as DNA, the CDR3 is TGTGCCAGCAGCCAAGGGACGAGTCACGAGCAGTACTTC.

The rearrangement joins TRBV3-1 (or the pseudogene TRBV3-2) to TRBJ2-3; 9 nucleotides align to TRBD1. The V segment lost 8 bases and the J segment 4 bases; nucleotides outside the gene matches: 7. This CDR3 is built from 14 residues. CDR1 and CDR2 from the germline V gene are LGHDT and YNNKEL (reference sequence). CDR3 residues: CASGMTGGADTQYF. The CDR3 coding sequence is TGTGCCAGCGGGATGACAGGGGGGGCAGATACGCAGTATTTT.

The rearrangement joins TRBV7-2 to TRBJ2-2, with D perhaps TRBD2 (6 bases). V lost 6 bases to trimming and J lost 5 bases, with 16 bases between them. The germline V gene encodes CDR1 SGHTA and CDR2 FQGNSA. The CDR3 is 15 amino acids. CDR3 nucleotides: TGTGCCAGCAGGGACTGGGGACTTACTACCGGGGAGCTGTTTTTT. It translates to CASRDWGLTTGELFF.

The chain combines TRBV15 with TRBJ1-3; D perhaps matches TRBD1 (5 bases). V lost 5 bases and J 3 bases, leaving 20 bases between the germline ends. This CDR3 has 17 amino acids. In germline, CDR1 is LNHNV, CDR2 YYDKDF (reference sequence). DNA of the CDR3: TGTGCCACCAGCCGAAACAGGCCACGAGTGGTTGGAAACACCATATATTTT. This codes for CATSRNRPRVVGNTIYF.

The V gene is TRBV7-9, the J gene TRBJ2-1; D is unresolved. Germline-derived CDR1 and CDR2 are SEHNR and FQNEAQ (reference sequence). Trimming removed 3 bases from V and 4 bases from J, with 10 bases in between. The CDR3 length is 14 residues. The CDR3 sequence is CASSFRQIYNEQFF. Written as DNA, the CDR3 is TGTGCCAGCAGCTTTCGGCAGATTTACAATGAGCAGTTCTTC.

The CDR3 is CASSIIQGAGELFF. Written as DNA, the CDR3 is TGTGCCAGTAGTATTATTCAGGGGGCCGGGGAGCTGTTTTTT. The chain carries TRBV19 and TRBJ2-2, with TRBD1 matching 7 bases. V lost 3 bases and J lost 6; bases outside the gene matches: 4. There are 14 residues in the CDR3. Germline V gene data show CDR1 as LNHDA and CDR2 as SQIVND (reference sequence).

The chain combines TRBV6-2 or TRBV6-3 with TRBJ2-7, with no clear D. V was cut by 2 bases and J by 1 base, with 18 bases left in between. Germline CDR1 reads MNHEY; CDR2 reads SVGEGT. CDR3 size: 17 residues. In DNA, the CDR3 is TGTGCCAGCAGTTACCCCTTTCTAGGACGGCGATCCTACGAGCAGTACTTC. This codes for CASSYPFLGRRSYEQYF.

The CDR3 DNA follows: TGTGCCAGCAGCTTAGACAGGGGTGGGTCACCCCTCCACTTT. This codes for CASSLDRGGSPLHF. V is TRBV7-2 and J is TRBJ1-6, with TRBD1 identical over 7 bases. Germline V gene data show CDR1 as SGHTA and CDR2 as FQGNSA. After removal of 1 base from V and 10 bases from J, the junction contained 4 bases not matched to a gene. CDR3 length: 14 residues.

V and J are TRBV11-2 and TRBJ2-7; 7 bases line up with TRBD1. Germline loops: CDR1 SGHAT, CDR2 FQNNGV. The CDR3 is made up of 15 amino acids. The trim removed 5 bases at V and 1 base at J, leaving 8 bases unmatched. CDR3 bases: TGTGCCAGCAGCGGACTTGGGGACAGTTCCTACGAGCAGTACTTC. Translation gives CASSGLGDSSYEQYF.

The rearrangement links TRBV19 to TRBJ1-2, with 7 bases fitting TRBD1. The junction had 4 bases not matched to a gene; V was cut back by 9 bases and J by 0 bases. CDR1 LNHDA and CDR2 SQIVND come from the germline V gene (reference sequence). The CDR3 extends over 13 amino acids. The CDR3 region has the DNA TGTGCCAGCCAGACAGGGCCTAACTATGGCTACACCTTC. Residues: CASQTGPNYGYTF.

Regarding this clone: Within the sample, other DNA sequences also encode this same CDR3. The chain recombines TRBV6-5 with TRBJ2-5; tentatively, D is TRBD1 (6 bases). Germline loops: CDR1 MNHEY, CDR2 SVGAGI. Between the trimmed V and J ends, which lost 8 bases and 1 base, there was a span of 11 bases. The CDR3 has 13 amino acids. The CDR3 loop is CASRRTVQETQYF. In nucleotides, the CDR3 is TGTGCCAGCCGGAGGACAGTCCAAGAGACCCAGTACTTC.

The rearrangement joins TRBV6-6 to TRBJ1-1; a weak D match, TRBD1 (5 bases). The CDR3 extends over 14 amino acids. The germline V and J ends were trimmed by 4 bases and 3 bases, with 12 bases remaining between them. Germline CDR1 reads MNHNY; CDR2 reads SVGAGI (reference sequence). In nucleotides, the CDR3 is TGTGCCAGCAGTTCGAGCCTGGGGCACACTGAAGCTTTCTTT. Residues: CASSSSLGHTEAFF.

The chain carries TRBV15 and TRBJ2-6; no reliable D call. Germline V gives CDR1 LNHNV, CDR2 YYDKDF (reference sequence). V lost 2 bases, J lost 0 bases, and 8 bases lay in between. The CDR3 runs to 16 residues. The CDR3 DNA follows: TGTGCCACCAGCAGAATACAAGTCTCTGGGGCCAACGTCCTGACTTTC. Protein product: CATSRIQVSGANVLTF.